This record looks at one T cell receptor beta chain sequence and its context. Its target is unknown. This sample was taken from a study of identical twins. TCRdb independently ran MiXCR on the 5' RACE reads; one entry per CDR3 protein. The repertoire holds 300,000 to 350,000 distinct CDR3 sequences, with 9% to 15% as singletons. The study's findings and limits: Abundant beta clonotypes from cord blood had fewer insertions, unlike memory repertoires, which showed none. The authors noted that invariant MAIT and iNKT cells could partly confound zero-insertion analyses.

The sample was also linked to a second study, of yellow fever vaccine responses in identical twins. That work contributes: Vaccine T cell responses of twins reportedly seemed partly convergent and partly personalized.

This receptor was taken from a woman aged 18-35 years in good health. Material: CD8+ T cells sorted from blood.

In DNA, the CDR3 is TGTGCCAGCAGCCAAGCGGTGGCCCGCCCTATTCGGGAGCAGTTCTTC. This translates into CASSQAVARPIREQFF. The gene calls are TRBV3-1 and TRBJ2-1, with unresolved D. The CDR3 covers 16 residues. V was shortened by 1 base and J by 10 bases, with 20 bases between the two germline ends. Germline V lookup: CDR1 LGHDT, CDR2 YNNKEL (reference sequence).